A single sample gave rise to the 3 T cell receptor beta chains below, sequenced in a study of cytomegalovirus exposure and HLA in healthy donors. Researchers ran the PCR with 60 Vbeta and 13 Jbeta primers. The repertoire was sequenced with immunoSEQ multiplex PCR; TCRdb's copy has only in-frame clones and lacks some. The sample lists tens of thousands of clones, around three quarters occurring once. Specimen: PBMCs. The receptors here all came from a woman between 45 and 60 years old in good health and CMV-seropositive.

The chain uses TRBV7-9 and TRBJ2-7; 8 bases are a match to TRBD1. CDR3 size: 13 residues. CDR1 is SEHNR, CDR2 FQNEAQ, per germline (reference sequence). V was pared by 5 bases and J by 3 bases, with 3 bases of the junction left unmatched. The CDR3, as DNA: TGTGCCAGCAGCGGGGGACAGGTCTACGAGCAGTACTTC. It yields the protein CASSGGQVYEQYF. The variable domain in full, completed from reference TRBV7-9 and TRBJ2-7, reads DTGVSQNPRHKITKRGQNVTFRCDPISEHNRLYWYRQTLGQGPEFLTYFQNEAQLEKSRLLSDRFSAERPKGSFSTLEIQRTEQGDSAMYLCASSGGQVYEQYFGPGTRLTVT.

The chain couples TRBV5-4 to TRBJ1-1; 9 nucleotides line up with TRBD1. CDR3 length: 15 amino acids. Trimming cost V 1 base and J 6 bases; bases outside gene matches: 7. CDR1 and CDR2 from the germline V gene are SGHNT and YYREEE (reference sequence). In DNA form, the CDR3 reads TGTGCCAGCAGCTTGTACGGGACAGGGAAATCTGAAGCTTTCTTT. Translation gives CASSLYGTGKSEAFF.

The chain is built from TRBV9 and TRBJ2-3; possible D gene TRBD2, 6 bases. V dropped 4 bases and J dropped 6 bases, with 9 bases sitting between them. CDR1 is SGDLS, CDR2 YYNGEE, per germline. The CDR3 sequence is 12 residues long. The CDR3 protein is CASSTGRDTQYF. CDR3 nucleotide sequence: TGTGCCAGCAGCACTGGGAGGGATACGCAGTATTTT.